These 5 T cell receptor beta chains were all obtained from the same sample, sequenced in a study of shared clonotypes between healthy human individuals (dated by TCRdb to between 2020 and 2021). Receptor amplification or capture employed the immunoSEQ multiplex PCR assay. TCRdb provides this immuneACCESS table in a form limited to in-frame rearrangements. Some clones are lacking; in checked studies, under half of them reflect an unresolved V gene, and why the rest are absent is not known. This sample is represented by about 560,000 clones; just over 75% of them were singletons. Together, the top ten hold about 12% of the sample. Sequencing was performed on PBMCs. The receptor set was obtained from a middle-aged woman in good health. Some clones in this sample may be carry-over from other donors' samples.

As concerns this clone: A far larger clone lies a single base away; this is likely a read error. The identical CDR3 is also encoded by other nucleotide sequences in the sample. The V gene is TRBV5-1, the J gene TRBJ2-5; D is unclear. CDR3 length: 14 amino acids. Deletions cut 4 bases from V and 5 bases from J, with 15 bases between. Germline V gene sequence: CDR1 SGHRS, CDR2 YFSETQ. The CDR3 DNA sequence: TGCGCCAGCAGCCAACAGAGAAGTCAGGAGACCCAGTACTTC. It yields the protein CASSQQRSQETQYF.

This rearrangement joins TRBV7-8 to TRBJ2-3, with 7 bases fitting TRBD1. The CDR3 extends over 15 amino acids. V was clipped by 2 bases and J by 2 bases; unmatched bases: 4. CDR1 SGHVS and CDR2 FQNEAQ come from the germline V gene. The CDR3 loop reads CASSLRGGDTDTQYF. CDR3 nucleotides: TGTGCCAGCAGCTTAAGAGGGGGCGACACAGATACGCAGTATTTT. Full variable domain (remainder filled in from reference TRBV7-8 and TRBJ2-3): GAGVSQSPRYKVAKRGQDVALRCDPISGHVSLFWYQQALGQGPEFLTYFQNEAQLDKSGLPSDRFFAERPEGSVSTLKIQRTQQEDSAVYLCASSLRGGDTDTQYFGPGTRLTVL.

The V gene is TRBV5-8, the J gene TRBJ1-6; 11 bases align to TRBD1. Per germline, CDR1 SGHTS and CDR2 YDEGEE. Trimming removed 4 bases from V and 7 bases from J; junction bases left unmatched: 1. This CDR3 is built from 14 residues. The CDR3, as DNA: TGTGCCAGCAGCCGGGACAGGGGGAATTCACCCCTCCACTTT. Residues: CASSRDRGNSPLHF. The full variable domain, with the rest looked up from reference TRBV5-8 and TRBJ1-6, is EAGVTQSPTHLIKTRGQQATLRCSPISGHTSVYWYQQALGLGLQFLLWYDEGEERNRGNFPPRFSGRQFPNYSSELNVNALELEDSALYLCASSRDRGNSPLHFGNGTRLTVT.

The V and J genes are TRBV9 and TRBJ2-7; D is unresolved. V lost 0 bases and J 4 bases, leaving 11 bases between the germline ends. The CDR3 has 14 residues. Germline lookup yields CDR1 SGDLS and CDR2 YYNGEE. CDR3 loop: CASSVGLSQYEQYF. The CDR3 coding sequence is TGTGCCAGCAGCGTAGGCTTGTCCCAGTACGAGCAGTACTTC. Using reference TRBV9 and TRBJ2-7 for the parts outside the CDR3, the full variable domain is DSGVTQTPKHLITATGQRVTLRCSPRSGDLSVYWYQQSLDQGLQFLIQYYNGEERAKGNILERFSAQQFPDLHSELNLSSLELGDSALYFCASSVGLSQYEQYFGPGTRLTVT.

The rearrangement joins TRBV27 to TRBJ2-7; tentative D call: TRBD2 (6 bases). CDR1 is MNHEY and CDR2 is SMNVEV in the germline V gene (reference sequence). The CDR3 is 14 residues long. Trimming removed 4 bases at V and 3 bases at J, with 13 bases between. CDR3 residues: CASSSLGSGYEQYF. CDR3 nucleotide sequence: TGTGCCAGCAGTTCCCTCGGGAGTGGCTACGAGCAGTACTTC.